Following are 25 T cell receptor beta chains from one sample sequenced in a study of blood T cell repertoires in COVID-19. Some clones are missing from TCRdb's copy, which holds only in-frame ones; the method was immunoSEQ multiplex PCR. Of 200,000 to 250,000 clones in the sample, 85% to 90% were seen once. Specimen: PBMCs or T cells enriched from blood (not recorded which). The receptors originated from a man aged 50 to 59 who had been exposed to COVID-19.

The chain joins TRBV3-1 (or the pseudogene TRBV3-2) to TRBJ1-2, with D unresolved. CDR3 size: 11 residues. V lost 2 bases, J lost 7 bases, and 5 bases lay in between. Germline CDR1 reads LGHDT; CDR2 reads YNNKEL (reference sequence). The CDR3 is CASSQLGGYTF. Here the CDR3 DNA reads TGTGCCAGCAGCCAACTCGGTGGCTACACCTTC.

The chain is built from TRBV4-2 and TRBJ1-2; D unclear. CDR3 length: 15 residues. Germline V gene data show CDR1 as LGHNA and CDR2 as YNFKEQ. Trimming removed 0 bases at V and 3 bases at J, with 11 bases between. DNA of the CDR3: TGTGCCAGCAGCCAAGATCAGGTACTGGACTATGGCTACACCTTC. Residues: CASSQDQVLDYGYTF.

The CDR3 protein is CASSHGQGFNQPQHF. CDR3 nucleotides: TGCGCCAGCAGCCATGGACAGGGCTTCAATCAGCCCCAGCATTTT. The chain uses TRBV4-1 and TRBJ1-5; TRBD1 agrees at 8 bases. Looked up from germline, CDR1 is MGHRA and CDR2 is YSYEKL. The CDR3 length is 15 residues. The V gene end was trimmed by 3 bases and the J gene end by 3 bases; junction bases not matched to a gene: 4.

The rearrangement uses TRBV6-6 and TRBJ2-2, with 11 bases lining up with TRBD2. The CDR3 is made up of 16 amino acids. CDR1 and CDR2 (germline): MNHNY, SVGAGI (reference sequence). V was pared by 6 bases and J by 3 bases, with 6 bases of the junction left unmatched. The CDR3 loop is CASSPSSGRYTGELFF. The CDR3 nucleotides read TGTGCCAGCAGCCCATCTAGCGGGAGGTACACCGGGGAGCTGTTTTTT.

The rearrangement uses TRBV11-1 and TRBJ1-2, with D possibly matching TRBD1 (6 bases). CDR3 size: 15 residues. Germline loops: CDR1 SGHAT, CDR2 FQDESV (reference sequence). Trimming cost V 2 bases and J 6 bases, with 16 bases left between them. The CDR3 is CASSLILGALDGYTF. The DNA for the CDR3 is TGTGCCAGCAGCTTAATTCTGGGGGCGCTTGATGGCTACACCTTC.

CDR3 DNA sequence: TGTGCCAGCAGCGCCCGGGGGGCGGCCGACGAGCAGTACTTC. This encodes CASSARGAADEQYF. V and J are TRBV11-2 and TRBJ2-7, with D possibly matching TRBD2 (7 bases). The length of the CDR3 is 14 residues. V gave up 5 bases and J gave up 5 bases, with 16 bases separating them. Germline V lookup: CDR1 SGHAT, CDR2 FQNNGV.

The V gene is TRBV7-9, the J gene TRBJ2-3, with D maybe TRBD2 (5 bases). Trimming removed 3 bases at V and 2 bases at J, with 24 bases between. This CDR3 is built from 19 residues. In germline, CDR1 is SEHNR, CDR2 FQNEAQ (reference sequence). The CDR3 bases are TGTGCCAGCAGCTTTCCGCCCCATCACATGCCCGGGGACACAGATACGCAGTATTTT. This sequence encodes CASSFPPHHMPGDTDTQYF.

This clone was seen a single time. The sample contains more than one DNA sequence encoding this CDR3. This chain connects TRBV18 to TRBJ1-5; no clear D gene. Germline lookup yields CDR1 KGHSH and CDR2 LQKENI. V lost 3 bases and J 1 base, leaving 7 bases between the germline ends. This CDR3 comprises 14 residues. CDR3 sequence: CASSPSVSNQPQHF. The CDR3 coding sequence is TGTGCCAGCTCACCCTCCGTCAGCAATCAGCCCCAGCATTTT.

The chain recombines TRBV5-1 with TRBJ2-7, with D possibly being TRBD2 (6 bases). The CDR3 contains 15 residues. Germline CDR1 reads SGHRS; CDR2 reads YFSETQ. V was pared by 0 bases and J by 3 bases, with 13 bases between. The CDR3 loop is CASSLATRASYEQYF. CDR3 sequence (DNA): TGCGCCAGCAGCTTGGCGACTAGAGCTAGCTACGAGCAGTACTTC.

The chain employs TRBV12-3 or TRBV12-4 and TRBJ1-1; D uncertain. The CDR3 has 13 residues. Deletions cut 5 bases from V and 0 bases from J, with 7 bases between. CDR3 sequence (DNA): TGTGCCAGCAGTCACGGGATGAACACTGAAGCTTTCTTT. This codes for CASSHGMNTEAFF.

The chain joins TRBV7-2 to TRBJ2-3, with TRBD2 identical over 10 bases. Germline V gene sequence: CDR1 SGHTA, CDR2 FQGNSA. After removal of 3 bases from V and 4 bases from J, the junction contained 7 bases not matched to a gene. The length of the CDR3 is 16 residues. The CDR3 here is CASSLTSGSGADTQYF. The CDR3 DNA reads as TGTGCCAGCAGCTTGACTAGCGGGTCCGGAGCAGATACGCAGTATTTT.

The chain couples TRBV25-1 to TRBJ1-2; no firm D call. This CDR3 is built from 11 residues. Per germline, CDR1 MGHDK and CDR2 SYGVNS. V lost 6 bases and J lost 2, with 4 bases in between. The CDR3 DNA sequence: TGTGCCAGCAGCAGGAACTATGGCTACACCTTC. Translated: CASSRNYGYTF.

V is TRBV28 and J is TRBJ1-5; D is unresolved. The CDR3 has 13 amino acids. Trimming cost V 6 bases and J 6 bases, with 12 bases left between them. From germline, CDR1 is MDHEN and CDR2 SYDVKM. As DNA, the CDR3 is TGTGCCAGCAGGCGGCGGTTCGGTCAGCCCCAGCATTTT. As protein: CASRRRFGQPQHF.

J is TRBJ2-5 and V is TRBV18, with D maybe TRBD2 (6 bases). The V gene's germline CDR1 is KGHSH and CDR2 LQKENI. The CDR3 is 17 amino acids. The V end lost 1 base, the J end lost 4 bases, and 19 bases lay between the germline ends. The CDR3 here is CASSPLVGRRDLETQYF. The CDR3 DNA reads TGTGCCAGCTCACCACTTGTAGGCCGCAGGGACTTAGAGACCCAGTACTTC.

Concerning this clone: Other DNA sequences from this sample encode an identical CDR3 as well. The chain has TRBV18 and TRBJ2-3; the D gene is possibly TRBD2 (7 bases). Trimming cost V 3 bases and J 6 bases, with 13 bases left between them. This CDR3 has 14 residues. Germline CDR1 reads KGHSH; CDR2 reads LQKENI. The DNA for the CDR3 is TGTGCCAGCTCACCGGGCGGGGGCGCGGATACGCAGTATTTT. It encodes CASSPGGGADTQYF.

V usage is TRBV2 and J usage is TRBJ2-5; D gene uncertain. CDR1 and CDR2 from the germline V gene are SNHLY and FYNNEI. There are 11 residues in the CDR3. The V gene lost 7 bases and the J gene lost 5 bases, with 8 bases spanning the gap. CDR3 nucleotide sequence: TGTGCCAGCATGTTGCAGGAGACCCAGTACTTC. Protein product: CASMLQETQYF. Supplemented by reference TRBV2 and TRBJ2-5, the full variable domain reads EPEVTQTPSHQVTQMGQEVILRCVPISNHLYFYWYRQILGQKVEFLVSFYNNEISEKSEIFDDQFSVERPDGSNFTLKIRSTKLEDSAMYFCASMLQETQYFGPGTRLLVL.

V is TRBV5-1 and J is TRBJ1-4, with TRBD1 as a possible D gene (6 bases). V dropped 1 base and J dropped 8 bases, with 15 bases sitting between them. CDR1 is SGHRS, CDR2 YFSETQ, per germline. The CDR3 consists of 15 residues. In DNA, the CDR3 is TGCGCCAGCAGCTTGTTAGGGGGACAAGGGGAAAAACTGTTTTTT. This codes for CASSLLGGQGEKLFF.

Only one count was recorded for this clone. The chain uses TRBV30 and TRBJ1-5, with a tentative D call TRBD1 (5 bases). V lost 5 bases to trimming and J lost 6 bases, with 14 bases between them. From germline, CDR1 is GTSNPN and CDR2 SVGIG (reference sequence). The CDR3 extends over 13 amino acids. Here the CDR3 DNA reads TGTGCCTGGGCTACCACGGGGGGTCAGCCCCAGCATTTT. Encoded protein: CAWATTGGQPQHF. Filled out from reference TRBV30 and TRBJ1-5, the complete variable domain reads SQTIHQWPATLVQPVGSPLSLECTVEGTSNPNLYWYRQAAGRGLQLLFYSVGIGQISSEVPQNLSASRPQDRQFILSSKKLLLSDSGFYLCAWATTGGQPQHFGDGTRLSIL.

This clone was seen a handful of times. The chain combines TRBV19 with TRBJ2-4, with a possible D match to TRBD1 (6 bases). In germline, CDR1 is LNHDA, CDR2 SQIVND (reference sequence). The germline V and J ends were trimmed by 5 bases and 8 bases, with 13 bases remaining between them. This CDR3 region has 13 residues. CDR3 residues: CASSSGQQDIQYF. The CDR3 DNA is TGTGCCAGTAGTTCTGGACAGCAAGACATTCAGTACTTC.

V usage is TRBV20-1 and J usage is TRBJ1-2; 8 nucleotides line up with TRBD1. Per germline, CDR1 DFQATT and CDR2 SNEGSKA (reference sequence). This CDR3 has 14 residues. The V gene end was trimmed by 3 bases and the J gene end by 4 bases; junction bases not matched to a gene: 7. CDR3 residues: CSASQGAQSYGYTF. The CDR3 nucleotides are TGCAGTGCTAGTCAGGGGGCGCAAAGCTATGGCTACACCTTC.

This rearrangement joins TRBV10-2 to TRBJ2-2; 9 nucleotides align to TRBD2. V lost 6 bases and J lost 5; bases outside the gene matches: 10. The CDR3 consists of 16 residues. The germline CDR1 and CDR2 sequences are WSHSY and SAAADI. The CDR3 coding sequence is TGCGCCAGCAGGGACCTAGCGGGGAGGGGTACCGGGGAGCTGTTTTTT. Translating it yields CASRDLAGRGTGELFF.

This CDR3 is CASGDESSYEQYF. CDR3 nucleotide sequence: TGCGCCAGCGGTGATGAGTCCTCCTACGAGCAGTACTTC. The J gene is TRBJ2-7, the V gene TRBV5-1, with D hard to call. The length of the CDR3 is 13 residues. Trimming shortened V by 7 bases and J by 0 bases, and 11 bases separated the two germline ends. Germline CDR1 reads SGHRS; CDR2 reads YFSETQ.

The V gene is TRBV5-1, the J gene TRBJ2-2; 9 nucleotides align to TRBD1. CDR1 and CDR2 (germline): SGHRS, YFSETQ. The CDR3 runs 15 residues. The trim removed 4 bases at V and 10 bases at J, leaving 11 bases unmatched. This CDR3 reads CASSPGQGGVEELFF. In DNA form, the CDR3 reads TGCGCCAGCAGCCCGGGACAGGGTGGCGTAGAGGAGCTGTTTTTT.

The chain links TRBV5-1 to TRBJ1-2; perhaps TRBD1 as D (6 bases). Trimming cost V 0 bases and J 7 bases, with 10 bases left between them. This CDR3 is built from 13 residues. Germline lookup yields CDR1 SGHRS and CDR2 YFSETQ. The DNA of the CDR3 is TGCGCCAGCAGCTTGGTAGGGGGATCTGGCTACACCTTC. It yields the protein CASSLVGGSGYTF.

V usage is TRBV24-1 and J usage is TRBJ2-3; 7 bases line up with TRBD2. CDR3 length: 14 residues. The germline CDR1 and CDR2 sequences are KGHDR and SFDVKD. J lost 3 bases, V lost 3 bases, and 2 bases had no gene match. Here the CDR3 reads CATSDPGGTDTQYF. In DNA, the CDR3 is TGTGCCACCAGTGATCCCGGGGGGACAGATACGCAGTATTTT.